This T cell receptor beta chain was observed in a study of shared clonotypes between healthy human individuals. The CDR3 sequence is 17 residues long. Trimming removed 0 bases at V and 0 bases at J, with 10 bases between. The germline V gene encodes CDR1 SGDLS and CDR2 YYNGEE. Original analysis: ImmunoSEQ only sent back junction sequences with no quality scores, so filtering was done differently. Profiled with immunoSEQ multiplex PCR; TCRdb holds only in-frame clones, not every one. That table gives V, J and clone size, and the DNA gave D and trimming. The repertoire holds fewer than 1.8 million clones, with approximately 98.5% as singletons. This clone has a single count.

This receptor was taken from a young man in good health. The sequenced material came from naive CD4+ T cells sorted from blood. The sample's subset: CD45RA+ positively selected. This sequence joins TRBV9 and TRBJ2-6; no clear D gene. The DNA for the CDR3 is TGTGCCAGCAGCGTAGTGCCAGGCCTCTCTGGGGCCAACGTCCTGACTTTC. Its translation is CASSVVPGLSGANVLTF.